Each of the 28 T cell receptor beta chains below was sequenced from the same sample in a study of T-cell reconstitution after alpha-beta-depleted transplantation in children. As it was prepared, the TCRbeta library received unique molecular identifiers. TCRdb analysed the PCR reads with MiXCR anew, one entry per CDR3 protein. The table lists about 360,000 distinct CDR3 sequences, about 14% of them singletons. Sequenced material: PBMCs, taken from the stem cell graft. Every receptor here comes from a human donor who donated a stem cell graft to a child with Fanconi anemia.

This clonotype has only a few counts. The chain employs TRBV3-1 and TRBJ2-3, with 7 nucleotides matching TRBD1. Germline trimming cut 1 base from V and 5 bases from J; bases unmatched to any gene: 6. CDR1 and CDR2 from the germline V gene are LGHDT and YNNKEL (reference sequence). The CDR3 has 15 residues. The CDR3 here is CASSQVAAGGDTQYF. CDR3 bases: TGTGCCAGCAGCCAAGTCGCGGCAGGGGGAGATACGCAGTATTTT.

This clonotype has only a few counts. This sequence joins TRBV7-2 and TRBJ2-5, with a weak D call TRBD2 (5 bases). V lost 4 bases, J lost 4 bases, and 13 bases lay in between. This CDR3 contains 14 residues. Germline V gives CDR1 SGHTA, CDR2 FQGNSA. This CDR3 reads CASSYNRGPETQYF. Here the CDR3 DNA reads TGTGCCAGCAGCTACAACCGGGGTCCAGAGACCCAGTACTTC.

This clonotype was detected only a few times. The V gene is TRBV5-1, the J gene TRBJ2-1; D is possibly TRBD1 or TRBD2 (5 bases each). Germline CDR1 and CDR2: SGHRS and YFSETQ. Trimming stripped 5 bases from V and 6 bases from J, with 18 bases between. This CDR3 spans 15 amino acids. DNA for the CDR3: TGCGCCAGCAGAGAGGGACCGAATTCACTCAATGAGCAGTTCTTC. Translated, it gives CASREGPNSLNEQFF.

This clonotype showed up many times. The chain has TRBV25-1 and TRBJ2-5; 7 bases fit TRBD1. The length of the CDR3 is 14 residues. V gave up 3 bases and J gave up 5 bases; unmatched junction bases: 6. Looked up from germline, CDR1 is MGHDK and CDR2 is SYGVNS. The CDR3 loop reads CASSDIQGSETQYF. The CDR3 nucleotides read TGTGCCAGCAGTGACATACAGGGGTCCGAGACCCAGTACTTC. The variable domain in full, completed from reference TRBV25-1 and TRBJ2-5, reads EADIYQTPRYLVIGTGKKITLECSQTMGHDKMYWYQQDPGMELHLIHYSYGVNSTEKGDLSSESTVSRIRTEHFPLTLESARPSHTSQYLCASSDIQGSETQYFGPGTRLLVL.

The CDR3, as DNA: TGTGCCAGCAGCTTAGAAATGGGAAGAGATAATTCACCCCTCCACTTT. It is translated as CASSLEMGRDNSPLHF. The chain links TRBV7-8 to TRBJ1-6; no clear D gene. Germline CDR1 is SGHVS and CDR2 is FQNEAQ. Trimming took 1 base from V and 5 from J, leaving 12 bases between them. There are 16 residues in the CDR3.

This clonotype was found many times. DNA of the CDR3: TGTGCCAGCAGCTTCCGGGCTAGCACAGATACGCAGTATTTT. Protein: CASSFRASTDTQYF. This chain links TRBV11-1 with TRBJ2-3; D remains ambiguous. Per the germline V gene, CDR1 is SGHAT and CDR2 is FQDESV (reference sequence). This CDR3 comprises 14 residues. The V gene lost 3 bases and the J gene lost 0 bases, with 7 bases spanning the gap.

The gene calls are TRBV12-3 or TRBV12-4 and TRBJ2-4, with 13 positions matching TRBD2. V shed 3 bases, J shed 8 bases, and the junction held 13 bases outside the gene matches. This CDR3 spans 18 amino acids. The CDR3 protein is CASSLETSGGYTKHIQYF. CDR3 nucleotide sequence: TGTGCCAGCAGTTTGGAGACTAGCGGGGGGTACACCAAGCACATTCAGTACTTC.

This rearrangement joins TRBV11-2 to TRBJ2-7, with D unclear. CDR1 is SGHAT and CDR2 is FQNNGV in the germline V gene. V gave up 3 bases and J gave up 7 bases, with 16 bases separating them. The CDR3 contains 14 residues. The CDR3 region has the DNA TGTGCCAGCAGCTTCACCATTACGATGGGGGAGCAGTACGTC. It yields the protein CASSFTITMGEQYV.

This clonotype was counted only a few times. This chain connects TRBV7-6 to TRBJ2-7; D tentatively fits TRBD1 or TRBD2 (5 bases each). V dropped 3 bases and J dropped 4 bases, with 16 bases sitting between them. Germline assignment: CDR1 SGHVS and CDR2 FNYEAQ. This CDR3 region has 15 residues. DNA of the CDR3: TGTGCCAGCAGCTTTGGCCGCCTGGGGGTTTACGAGCAGTACTTC. Its protein is CASSFGRLGVYEQYF.

The chain carries TRBV4-3 and TRBJ2-7; 7 nucleotides match TRBD1. The CDR3 has 15 residues. Germline V CDR1 and CDR2: LGHNA, YSLEER. With 0 bases clipped from V and 3 bases from J, the junction kept 5 bases outside the gene matches. The DNA of the CDR3 is TGCGCCAGCAGCCAAGATAAGGGGGCGAACTACGAGCAGTACTTC. It yields the protein CASSQDKGANYEQYF.

This rearrangement joins TRBV6-1 to TRBJ1-1, with D perhaps matching TRBD1 (5 bases). The length of the CDR3 is 16 residues. Germline assignment: CDR1 MNHNS and CDR2 SASEGT. V was shortened by 7 bases and J by 1 base, with 19 bases between the two germline ends. The CDR3 DNA follows: TGTGCCAGCAACCCGTTCGGGAAGCAGGGGAACACTGAAGCTTTCTTT. Translation gives CASNPFGKQGNTEAFF.

This CDR3 reads CATTNALGEDTQYF. CDR3 coding DNA: TGTGCCACCACCAATGCACTGGGGGAAGATACGCAGTATTTT. The gene calls are TRBV7-9 and TRBJ2-3; D is tentatively TRBD1 or TRBD2 (5 bases each). Germline CDR1 is SEHNR and CDR2 is FQNEAQ (reference sequence). Trimming cost V 10 bases and J 5 bases, with 19 bases left between them. The CDR3 contains 14 residues.

The chain recombines TRBV6-1 with TRBJ2-7; 9 bases align to TRBD1. V gave up 9 bases and J gave up 3 bases; unmatched junction bases: 15. There are 16 residues in the CDR3. Germline CDR1 MNHNS, CDR2 SASEGT. DNA of the CDR3: TGTGCCAGTCTCAAATCGACAGGGGGAATCAGCTACGAGCAGTACGTC. This codes for CASLKSTGGISYEQYV.

This clonotype has a count of ten or more. The chain uses TRBV5-1 and TRBJ2-1; D ambiguous. The CDR3 has 12 amino acids. Looked up from germline, CDR1 is SGHRS and CDR2 is YFSETQ. V was pared by 3 bases and J by 5 bases, with 6 bases between. Written as DNA, the CDR3 is TGCGCCAGCAGCTACACAGACAATGAGCAGTTCTTC. It specifies CASSYTDNEQFF.

This clonotype was seen at least ten times. The J gene is TRBJ2-1, the V gene TRBV28, with 11 positions matching TRBD2. From germline, CDR1 is MDHEN and CDR2 SYDVKM. V lost 8 bases, J lost 2 bases, and 14 bases stayed unmatched. The CDR3 totals 18 residues. The CDR3 spells CASGSSSGGTWPYNEQFF. CDR3 sequence (DNA): TGTGCCAGCGGATCCTCTAGCGGGGGGACCTGGCCCTACAATGAGCAGTTCTTC.

This sequence joins TRBV12-3 or TRBV12-4 and TRBJ1-4, with TRBD1 identical over 9 bases. The CDR3 runs to 14 residues. V lost 6 bases and J lost 8; bases outside the gene matches: 7. CDR3 region: CASRQGQGGEKLFF. The DNA of the CDR3 is TGTGCCAGCAGACAGGGACAGGGAGGCGAAAAACTGTTTTTT.

This chain links TRBV5-1 with TRBJ2-1, with TRBD1 matching over 9 bases. This CDR3 has 16 residues. Trimming removed 0 bases from V and 4 bases from J; junction bases left unmatched: 5. Germline V gene data show CDR1 as SGHRS and CDR2 as YFSETQ. The chain's CDR3 is CASSLDGTGPYNEQFF. The CDR3 nucleotides read TGCGCCAGCAGCTTGGACGGGACAGGGCCTTACAATGAGCAGTTCTTC.

This clonotype was observed a few times. The rearrangement joins TRBV7-2 to TRBJ2-1, with D possibly matching TRBD1 (6 bases). CDR3 length: 15 residues. Germline CDR1 reads SGHTA; CDR2 reads FQGNSA. V shed 6 bases and J shed 6 bases, with 18 bases lying between them. CDR3 in DNA: TGTGCCAGCAGACCCCCCGGGACAAGGGGCAATGAGCAGTTCTTC. Amino acids: CASRPPGTRGNEQFF.

As for this clonotype: A much larger clone differs from this one at a single base, so this may be a read error. The chain has TRBV29-1 and TRBJ1-5; D unresolved. This CDR3 has 12 residues. CDR1 is SQVTM and CDR2 is ANQGSEA in the germline V gene. The CDR3 coding sequence is TGCATCGTTTCTGAGTATGGACAGCCCCAGCATTTT. As protein: CIVSEYGQPQHF.

This clonotype was recorded a few times. The CDR3 loop reads CASSQDWRGAADTQYF. The CDR3, as DNA: TGCGCCAGCAGCCAAGATTGGAGGGGGGCCGCAGATACGCAGTATTTT. V usage is TRBV4-3 and J usage is TRBJ2-3, with D perhaps TRBD1 or TRBD2 (6 bases each). Germline values: CDR1 LGHNA, CDR2 YSLEER. This CDR3 has 16 residues. Trimming removed 0 bases from V and 4 bases from J, with 14 bases in between.

This clonotype was seen more than once but under ten times. The chain is built from TRBV7-2 and TRBJ2-7; no clear D. The CDR3 contains 13 residues. V dropped 1 base and J dropped 2 bases, with 6 bases sitting between them. CDR1 is SGHTA and CDR2 is FQGNSA in the germline V gene. CDR3 protein: CASSLGSTYEQYF. In DNA form, the CDR3 reads TGTGCCAGCAGCTTAGGAAGCACCTACGAGCAGTACTTC.

This clonotype appeared a few times. This chain connects TRBV12-3 or TRBV12-4 to TRBJ1-1, with D uncertain. The CDR3 length is 14 residues. Trimming stripped 10 bases from V and 4 bases from J, with 19 bases between. The CDR3: CATKTTALTTEAFF. As DNA, the CDR3 is TGTGCCACCAAGACGACCGCATTGACCACTGAAGCTTTCTTT.

The table lists this clonotype with many counts. The chain employs TRBV5-8 and TRBJ2-1, with TRBD1 identical over 7 bases. Germline V lookup: CDR1 SGHTS, CDR2 YDEGEE. The ends lost 2 bases at V and 8 bases at J; junction bases unmatched: 10. The CDR3 covers 15 residues. CDR3 in amino acids: CASSFLRGTSDEQFF. CDR3 sequence (DNA): TGTGCCAGCAGCTTCCTCAGGGGGACCTCAGATGAGCAGTTCTTC.

This clonotype was counted a few times. This chain links TRBV5-1 with TRBJ2-1; 7 nucleotides match TRBD1. CDR1 and CDR2 (germline): SGHRS, YFSETQ. This CDR3 is built from 13 residues. After removal of 7 bases from V and 3 bases from J, the junction contained 4 bases not matched to a gene. The CDR3 loop reads CASGRDSYNEQFF. The CDR3 bases are TGCGCCAGCGGCCGGGACAGCTACAATGAGCAGTTCTTC. The full variable domain, completed using reference TRBV5-1 and TRBJ2-1, is KAGVTQTPRYLIKTRGQQVTLSCSPISGHRSVSWYQQTPGQGLQFLFEYFSETQRNKGNFPGRFSGRQFSNSRSEMNVSTLELGDSALYLCASGRDSYNEQFFGPGTRLTVL.

This chain uses TRBV4-3 with TRBJ1-1; D remains unclear. This CDR3 comprises 14 residues. Trimming shortened V by 4 bases and J by 1 base, and 10 bases separated the two germline ends. Germline CDR1 is LGHNA and CDR2 is YSLEER. CDR3 nucleotides: TGCGCCAGCAGCCGACACGCCAAGAACACTGAAGCTTTCTTT. As protein: CASSRHAKNTEAFF.

The V and J genes are TRBV6-5 and TRBJ1-2; no clear D gene. The germline V gene has CDR1 MNHEY and CDR2 SVGAGI. The CDR3 is 14 amino acids. Trimming took 0 bases from V and 4 from J, leaving 9 bases between them. The DNA of the CDR3 is TGTGCCAGCAGTTACTCGACCTTTACCTATGGCTACACCTTC. Its translation is CASSYSTFTYGYTF.

Ten or more counts support this clonotype. V is TRBV5-1 and J is TRBJ2-3; the D gene could be TRBD1 or TRBD2 (5 bases each). CDR3 length: 13 residues. Germline CDR1 SGHRS, CDR2 YFSETQ. The V end lost 0 bases, the J end lost 10 bases, and 12 bases lay between the germline ends. In DNA form, the CDR3 reads TGCGCCAGCAGCTTGGAGGGGCAGGAGGCGCAGTATTTT. This gives the protein CASSLEGQEAQYF.

In its sample, this clonotype was seen a few times. V usage is TRBV7-2 and J usage is TRBJ1-5, with unresolved D. Germline assignment: CDR1 SGHTA and CDR2 FQGNSA. V lost 5 bases and J lost 6, with 20 bases in between. There are 16 residues in the CDR3. The CDR3 DNA follows: TGTGCCAGCAGCCCTAGAGTCCCCCGGGGTGGTCAGCCCCAGCATTTT. Encoded protein: CASSPRVPRGGQPQHF.